These T cell receptor beta chains were read from a single sample in a study of T cell repertoires in cytomegalovirus infection. TCRdb reanalysed the reads using MiXCR and keeps one entry per CDR3 protein. The data show 150,000 to 200,000 distinct CDR3 sequences, approximately 15% seen once. Material for sequencing was PBMCs. The receptors derive from a human donor in good health (CMV status not recorded). Some clones in this sample may be carry-over from other donors' samples. Both conserved end residues are trimmed from each CDR3.

TRBV7-9,ASSFGSVLDNEQF
TRBV19,ASSIQEGITNEQF
TRBV6-2/TRBV6-3,ASSWDGYTEAF
TRBV30,AWAGANVLT
TRBV5-7,ASRPGDSPTYEQY
TRBV6-2/TRBV6-3,ASSQRYPYEQY
TRBV20-1,SARDLLRQAATEAF
TRBV28,ASSAPDIQETQY
TRBV5-1,ASSLASTGRNSPLH
TRBV28,ASSSSIKWGATQPQH
TRBV2,ATRQNELQETQY
TRBV7-2,ASSLGGLEQY
TRBV7-6,ASSSRGLGTGELF
TRBV24-1,ATSDHTDTQY
TRBV18,ASSPSGSGVSSYNEQF
TRBV7-2,ASSLGTGTNTEAF
TRBV6-1,ASRDSRPGDSRYGYT
TRBV14,ASRGQGPYNEQF
TRBV7-4,ASSFIPGHNTEAF
TRBV20-1,SAPRGAGRQETQY
TRBV7-3,ASSQFLGGRGVSRAQY
TRBV7-8,ASMRRDRSTDTQY
TRBV29-1,SVHRGNTEAF
TRBV7-2,ASSSGTRLF
TRBV29-1,SAQPSALDGELF
TRBV28,ASSQDRNFYNEQF
TRBV7-9,ASSLGSMTANTEAF
TRBV28,ASSTSGIFYGYT
TRBV6-2/TRBV6-3,ASSYGDHLDSNQPQH
TRBV12-3/TRBV12-4,ASSFARGADYGYT
TRBV28,ASLQGYSGNTIY
TRBV24-1,ATSPNLGSGGKNIQY
TRBV5-6,ASSLSRHRSFIGELF
TRBV12-3/TRBV12-4,ASSLRSANGNQPQH
TRBV6-1,ASTLQTWGTDTQY
TRBV28,ASSLGSTYTGELF
TRBV15,ATSWTSDNNEQF
TRBV15,ATSRDPQGTEAF
TRBV19,ASTARTGGSTEAF
TRBV27,ASRPGTVLYEQY
TRBV6-4,ASSDGGNGANVLT
TRBV7-2,ASSLVQGGLNTEAF
TRBV18,ASSSNRNQPQH
TRBV7-9,ASSLEQFNSPLH
TRBV11-2,ASSASGTGRTEAF
TRBV4-1,ASSQAWGGSNQPQH
TRBV7-9,ASSRTDYEKLF
TRBV7-8,ATENGGTSGLRSYNEQF
TRBV25-1,ASSLRAGGNTGELF
TRBV5-4,ASSLEPTGFNYGYT
TRBV5-1,ASSPGELGNQPQH